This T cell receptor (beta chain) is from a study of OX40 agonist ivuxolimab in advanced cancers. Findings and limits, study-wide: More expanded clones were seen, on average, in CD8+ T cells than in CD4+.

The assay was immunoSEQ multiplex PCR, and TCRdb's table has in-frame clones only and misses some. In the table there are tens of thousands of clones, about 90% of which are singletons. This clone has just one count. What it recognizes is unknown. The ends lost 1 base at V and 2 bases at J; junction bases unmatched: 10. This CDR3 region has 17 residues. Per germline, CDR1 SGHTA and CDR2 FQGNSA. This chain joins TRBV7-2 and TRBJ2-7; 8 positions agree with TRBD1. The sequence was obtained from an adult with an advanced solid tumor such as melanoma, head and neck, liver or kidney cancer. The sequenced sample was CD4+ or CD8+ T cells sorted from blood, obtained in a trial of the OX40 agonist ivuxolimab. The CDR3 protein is CASSLGGQGIVPYEQYF. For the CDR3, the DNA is TGTGCCAGCAGCTTAGGAGGACAGGGTATTGTCCCCTACGAGCAGTACTTC.